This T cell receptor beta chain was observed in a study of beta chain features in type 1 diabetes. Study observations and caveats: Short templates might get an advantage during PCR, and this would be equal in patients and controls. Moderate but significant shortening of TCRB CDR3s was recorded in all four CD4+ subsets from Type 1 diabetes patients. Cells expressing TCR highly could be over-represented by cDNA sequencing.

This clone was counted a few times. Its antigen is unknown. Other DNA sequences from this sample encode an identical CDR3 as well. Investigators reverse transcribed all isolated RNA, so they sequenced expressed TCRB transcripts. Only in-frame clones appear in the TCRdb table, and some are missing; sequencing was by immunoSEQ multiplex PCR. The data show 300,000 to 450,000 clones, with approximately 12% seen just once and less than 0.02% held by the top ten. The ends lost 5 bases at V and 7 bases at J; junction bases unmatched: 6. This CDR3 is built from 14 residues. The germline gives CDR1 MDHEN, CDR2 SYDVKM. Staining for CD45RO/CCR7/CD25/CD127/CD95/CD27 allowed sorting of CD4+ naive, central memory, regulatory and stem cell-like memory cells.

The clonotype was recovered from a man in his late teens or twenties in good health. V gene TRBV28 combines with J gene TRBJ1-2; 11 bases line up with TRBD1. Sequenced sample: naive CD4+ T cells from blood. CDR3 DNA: TGTGCCAGCAGTGACGGACAGGGGGCGGGTGGCTACACCTTC. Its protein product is CASSDGQGAGGYTF.